The source of this T cell receptor (beta chain) is a study of shared clonotypes between healthy human individuals. Findings and caveats of the study: Clonotypes shared by all four sorted-subset donors had higher generation probabilities than non-shared clonotypes. Among donors, the sharing of clonotypes was expected to be influenced by sequencing depth. The naive CD4 repertoires of a handful of donors were compared, and roughly 5.1% of clonotypes were shared.

The CDR3 extends over 13 amino acids. Deletions cut 2 bases from V and 7 bases from J, with 9 bases between. Germline CDR1 reads LGHNA; CDR2 reads YSLEER. Using immunoSEQ multiplex PCR, the repertoire was profiled, and TCRdb retains in-frame clones only, with some absent. The sample contains over a million clones, less than 99% of which appear only once. With regard to this clone: As yet, its antigen is unknown.

The receptor's source is a man younger than 40 in good health. The sequenced sample was naive CD4+ T cells sorted from blood. The subset is: CD45RA+ positively selected. The chain carries TRBV4-3 and TRBJ2-4; D is uncertain. In DNA, the CDR3 is TGCGCCAGCAGCCAAACGACAACTAACATTCAGTACTTC. Translating it yields CASSQTTTNIQYF.